This is a list of T cell receptor beta chains from one sample in a study of long-term antiretroviral therapy in people with HIV. Assay: immunoSEQ multiplex PCR; the TCRdb copy retains only in-frame clones and omits some. This table holds 25,000 or so clones, just under 80% found once. Specimen: unsorted PBMCs, collected 1.5 years before starting antiretroviral therapy. Receptors were obtained from a man younger than 35 with HIV. The CDR3 runs from the conserved cysteine through the conserved F or W. The D gene is left open where the match is weak. Only some rows state a clone size, as once, few, many or a class for expanded clones.

>.|TRBV30|TRBJ1-2|TRBD1
TGTGCTGAAAAGGGAGGGGGCGACGACGGCTACACCTTC
CAEKGGGDDGYTF
>.|TRBV5-4|TRBJ2-3|.
TGTGCCAGCAGCTTCGGAGGGGGGCGGGTTACAGATACGCAGTATTTT
CASSFGGGRVTDTQYF
>few|TRBV6-5|TRBJ1-2|.
TGTGCCAGCAGTGGCTCATCCTATGGCTACACCTTC
CASSGSSYGYTF
>.|TRBV19|TRBJ2-7|TRBD2
TGTGCCAGTAGTCCGACTAGCGGGGGGCTCGTGGAGCAGTACTTC
CASSPTSGGLVEQYF
>few|TRBV5-1|TRBJ1-1|.
TGCGCCAGCAGCCCACGGCGGGGCGAGACTGAAGCTTTCTTT
CASSPRRGETEAFF
>.|TRBV7-2|TRBJ2-3|TRBD2
TGTGCCAGCAGCTCCTTAGCGGGGGCCACAGATACGCAGTATTTT
CASSSLAGATDTQYF
>.|TRBV19|TRBJ2-1|.
TGTGCCAGTAGTATAGGGCTTTTGGCGGGGTACAATGAGCAGTTCTTC
CASSIGLLAGYNEQFF
>.|TRBV7-9|TRBJ2-3|.
TGTGCCAGAGCCGAGGCAGATACGCAGTATTTT
CARAEADTQYF
>.|TRBV12-5|TRBJ1-6|.
TGTGCTAGTGGTTTGGGGCGACCCCTTCCGAATTCACCCCTCCACTTT
CASGLGRPLPNSPLHF
>.|TRBV7-8|TRBJ2-2|TRBD2
TGTGCCAGCAGCCGGAGGGGTTGGCTAGCGGGAGGCGGGGAGCTGTTTTTT
CASSRRGWLAGGGELFF
>.|TRBV28|TRBJ1-5|.
TGTGCCAGCAGTTTATTGGGACGGAACAATCAGCCCCAGCATTTT
CASSLLGRNNQPQHF
>.|TRBV10-1|TRBJ1-5|.
TGCGCCAGCACCCCAGGACACTTACCCCGCTATAGCAATCAGCCCCAGCATTTT
CASTPGHLPRYSNQPQHF
>once|TRBV9|TRBJ2-3|TRBD1
TGTGCCAGCAGCGTGCAGGGGGCAGATACGCAGTATTTT
CASSVQGADTQYF
>.|TRBV4-3|TRBJ2-7|TRBD2
TGCGCCAGCAGCCTAGCGGGGGTGGGGAGGGAGCAGTACTTC
CASSLAGVGREQYF
>.|TRBV12-5|TRBJ1-1|.
TGTGCTAGTGGGCCGGGGACGTACACTGAAGCTTTCTTT
CASGPGTYTEAFF
>.|TRBV9|TRBJ1-2|.
TGTGCCAGCAGCGTAGAGGCCAGGGGTGGCTATGGCTACACCTTC
CASSVEARGGYGYTF
>.|TRBV4-1|TRBJ2-7|TRBD2
TGCGCCAGCAGCCAACCAGCGGGAGTCTTGTACGAGCAGTACTTC
CASSQPAGVLYEQYF
>few|TRBV7-8|TRBJ1-2|TRBD1
TGTGCCAGCAGCTTAATCAGGGACAGGGGGCGAAATGGCTACACCTTC
CASSLIRDRGRNGYTF
>.|TRBV9|TRBJ2-7|.
TGTGCCAGCAGCGTAGGTACGACAGGCCATGGTTCTTACGAGCAGTACTTC
CASSVGTTGHGSYEQYF
>.|TRBV30|TRBJ1-2|.
TGTGCCTGGAGTCCCCAACCGGGGAGAAACAGCTATGGCTACACCTTC
CAWSPQPGRNSYGYTF
>.|TRBV27|TRBJ2-7|TRBD1
TGTGCCAGCGGGATCGGGACAGGGATCGCCTACGAGCAGTACTTC
CASGIGTGIAYEQYF
>.|TRBV29-1|TRBJ2-7|TRBD2
TGCAGCGCCCGACTAGCGCCCTACGAGCAGTACTTC
CSARLAPYEQYF
>few|TRBV13|TRBJ1-2|.
TGTGCCAGCAGCTTAGACAGGGCGGCCTATGGCTACACCTTC
CASSLDRAAYGYTF
>.|TRBV28|TRBJ2-7|TRBD1
TGTGCCAGCAGTCCGGGACAGGGAGCGACTATCTACGAGCAGTACTTC
CASSPGQGATIYEQYF
>.|TRBV7-8|TRBJ2-3|TRBD2
TGTGCCAGCAGCTTGACTAGCGGGGTAATCACAGATACGCAGTATTTT
CASSLTSGVITDTQYF
>once|TRBV7-8|TRBJ1-5|.
TGTGCCAGCAGCTCTACAGGGAGGGGACCCAATCAGCCCCAGCATTTT
CASSSTGRGPNQPQHF